The clone carrying this T cell receptor (beta chain) showed up just once. What it binds is not known. Assay used: immunoSEQ multiplex PCR; TCRdb lists only in-frame clones, some missing. The table shows fewer than 65,000 clones, with 65% to 85% occurring only once. The record originates from a study of OX40 agonist ivuxolimab in advanced cancers. Study as a whole: Enrollees could have had prior anti-PD-1, anti-PD-L1 or anti-CTLA-4 therapy, which approximately 40% had received. Study-wide results and caveats: Among expanded peripheral T cells, antigen specificity went undetermined. CD8+ T cells averaged more expanded clones than CD4+.

Looked up from germline, CDR1 is MNHEY and CDR2 is SMNVEV (reference sequence). V lost 0 bases to trimming and J lost 5 bases; unmatched junction nucleotides: 15. This CDR3 is built from 18 residues. Anyone with autoimmune disease history or systemic immunosuppression was excluded. This specimen consisted of CD4+ or CD8+ T cells sorted from blood, obtained in a trial of the OX40 agonist ivuxolimab. V gene TRBV27 combines with J gene TRBJ1-2; TRBD1 agrees at 7 bases. This TCR was sampled from an adult with an advanced solid tumor such as melanoma, head and neck, liver or kidney cancer. In DNA, the CDR3 is TGTGCCAGCAGTTTATCGATATCGGGACAGATCAGTCTTTATGGCTACACCTTC. Amino acids: CASSLSISGQISLYGYTF.